These T cell receptor beta chains were read from a single sample in a study of PD-L1 blockade in urothelial cancer. TCRdb's copy holds only in-frame clones and misses some; the assay was immunoSEQ multiplex PCR. The table has just over 20,000 clones, 90% seen once. The sample was PBMCs, taken around atezolizumab (anti-PD-L1) treatment. The source of these receptors is an older woman with urothelial cancer. Both conserved end residues are part of each CDR3. The order of the fields is J gene, D gene, V gene, clone size, CDR3 protein, CDR3 DNA. The D gene is left open where the match is weak. Not all rows give a size; the values are once, few, many and, for expanded clones, a class.

j_call: TRBJ1-1; d_call: TRBD1; v_call: TRBV30; clone_size: .; cdr3_aa: CAWNAGGPTEAFF; cdr3_nt: TGTGCCTGGAACGCAGGGGGGCCCACTGAAGCTTTCTTT
j_call: TRBJ2-7; d_call: .; v_call: TRBV7-9; clone_size: once; cdr3_aa: CASSLAPGVSYEQYF; cdr3_nt: TGTGCCAGCAGCTTAGCGCCAGGGGTGTCCTACGAGCAGTACTTC
j_call: TRBJ1-4; d_call: TRBD1; v_call: TRBV23-1; clone_size: .; cdr3_aa: CASSPPGQVNEKLFF; cdr3_nt: TGCGCCAGCAGTCCACCCGGACAGGTAAATGAAAAACTGTTTTTT
j_call: TRBJ2-5; d_call: .; v_call: TRBV4-1; clone_size: .; cdr3_aa: CASSQDVRSGAAPGGQETQYF; cdr3_nt: TGCGCCAGCAGCCAAGATGTCCGTAGCGGAGCGGCGCCAGGGGGGCAAGAGACCCAGTACTTC
j_call: TRBJ2-3; d_call: TRBD2; v_call: TRBV28; clone_size: .; cdr3_aa: CASRGHVAGGSDTQYF; cdr3_nt: TGTGCCAGCAGGGGGCATGTAGCGGGAGGGTCAGATACGCAGTATTTT
j_call: TRBJ2-1; d_call: TRBD1; v_call: TRBV19; clone_size: .; cdr3_aa: CASSMGNRQGGEQFF; cdr3_nt: TGTGCCAGTAGTATGGGGAACCGACAGGGGGGTGAGCAGTTCTTC
j_call: TRBJ1-3; d_call: .; v_call: TRBV7-9; clone_size: .; cdr3_aa: CASSLALGTQSGNTIYF; cdr3_nt: TGTGCCAGCAGCTTAGCATTGGGCACTCAGTCTGGAAACACCATATATTTT
j_call: TRBJ2-7; d_call: .; v_call: TRBV6-1; clone_size: .; cdr3_aa: CASRGTESYEQYF; cdr3_nt: TGTGCCAGCAGGGGGACTGAATCCTACGAGCAGTACTTC
j_call: TRBJ1-1; d_call: .; v_call: TRBV5-1; clone_size: .; cdr3_aa: CASRELNTEAFF; cdr3_nt: TGCGCCAGCAGGGAGTTAAACACTGAAGCTTTCTTT
j_call: TRBJ2-7; d_call: TRBD1; v_call: TRBV9; clone_size: .; cdr3_aa: CASSVKTGFSYEQYF; cdr3_nt: TGTGCCAGCAGCGTAAAGACAGGGTTCTCCTACGAGCAGTACTTC
j_call: TRBJ2-3; d_call: TRBD2; v_call: TRBV27; clone_size: .; cdr3_aa: CASSSIGALAGGADTQYF; cdr3_nt: TGTGCCAGCAGTTCGATAGGGGCCTTAGCGGGAGGAGCAGATACGCAGTATTTT
j_call: TRBJ2-1; d_call: .; v_call: TRBV7-2; clone_size: .; cdr3_aa: CASSFRVSGEQFF; cdr3_nt: TGTGCCAGCAGCTTCCGGGTTAGCGGAGAGCAGTTCTTC
j_call: TRBJ2-5; d_call: TRBD2; v_call: TRBV10-3; clone_size: .; cdr3_aa: CAISLTSGRALKTQYF; cdr3_nt: TGTGCCATCAGTTTGACTAGCGGGAGGGCCCTGAAGACCCAGTACTTC
j_call: TRBJ2-4; d_call: .; v_call: TRBV7-2; clone_size: once; cdr3_aa: CATRALAKNIQYF; cdr3_nt: TGTGCCACCAGAGCACTAGCCAAAAACATTCAGTACTTC
j_call: TRBJ2-5; d_call: .; v_call: TRBV10-3; clone_size: .; cdr3_aa: CAISAGTPVQETQYF; cdr3_nt: TGTGCCATCAGCGCCGGGACACCGGTCCAAGAGACCCAGTACTTC
j_call: TRBJ1-1; d_call: .; v_call: TRBV5-6; clone_size: .; cdr3_aa: CASSYQGIESEAFF; cdr3_nt: TGTGCCAGCAGCTATCAGGGAATAGAGTCTGAAGCTTTCTTT
j_call: TRBJ2-7; d_call: .; v_call: TRBV5-4; clone_size: .; cdr3_aa: CASSGTDNRPYEQYF; cdr3_nt: TGTGCCAGCAGCGGAACAGATAATAGGCCCTACGAGCAGTACTTC
j_call: TRBJ2-7; d_call: TRBD2; v_call: TRBV30; clone_size: .; cdr3_aa: CAWSGLAESSYEQYF; cdr3_nt: TGTGCCTGGAGCGGACTAGCGGAGAGCTCCTACGAGCAGTACTTC
j_call: TRBJ2-5; d_call: .; v_call: TRBV6-1; clone_size: .; cdr3_aa: CASSRDYHQETQYF; cdr3_nt: TGTGCCAGCAGTCGCGACTACCACCAAGAGACCCAGTACTTC
j_call: TRBJ2-3; d_call: .; v_call: TRBV18; clone_size: .; cdr3_aa: CASSRDSQRTDTQYF; cdr3_nt: TGTGCCAGCTCCCGGGATTCCCAACGCACAGATACGCAGTATTTT
j_call: TRBJ1-4; d_call: .; v_call: TRBV19; clone_size: .; cdr3_aa: CASRGRNEKLFF; cdr3_nt: TGTGCCAGTAGGGGGAGAAATGAAAAACTGTTTTTT
j_call: TRBJ2-7; d_call: TRBD1; v_call: TRBV7-9; clone_size: .; cdr3_aa: CASSPRGQGDSYEQYF; cdr3_nt: TGTGCCAGCAGCCCCCGGGGACAGGGGGACTCCTACGAGCAGTACTTC
j_call: TRBJ1-2; d_call: TRBD1; v_call: TRBV2; clone_size: .; cdr3_aa: CASSEVGRGRPEDGYTF; cdr3_nt: TGTGCCAGCAGTGAGGTGGGCAGGGGGCGTCCGGAAGATGGCTACACCTTC
j_call: TRBJ1-2; d_call: TRBD1; v_call: TRBV6-6; clone_size: few; cdr3_aa: CASSSTGQAYGYTF; cdr3_nt: TGTGCCAGCAGTTCTACAGGACAGGCCTATGGCTACACCTTC
j_call: TRBJ1-5; d_call: TRBD1; v_call: TRBV6-5; clone_size: .; cdr3_aa: CASSSRGRGSNQPQHF; cdr3_nt: TGTGCCAGCAGTTCCAGGGGGCGCGGGAGCAATCAGCCCCAGCATTTT
j_call: TRBJ1-3; d_call: .; v_call: TRBV15; clone_size: .; cdr3_aa: CATSRDLGARGNTIYF; cdr3_nt: TGTGCCACCAGCAGAGATCTGGGGGCACGGGGAAACACCATATATTTT
j_call: TRBJ1-3; d_call: TRBD1; v_call: TRBV9; clone_size: .; cdr3_aa: CASSAGQGGHTIYF; cdr3_nt: TGTGCCAGCAGCGCCGGACAGGGTGGCCACACCATATATTTT
j_call: TRBJ2-7; d_call: TRBD2; v_call: TRBV9; clone_size: .; cdr3_aa: CASSSAGRGDEQYF; cdr3_nt: TGTGCCAGCAGCTCAGCGGGGAGGGGAGACGAGCAGTACTTC
j_call: TRBJ2-7; d_call: TRBD2; v_call: TRBV9; clone_size: .; cdr3_aa: CASSVTAGGHYEQYF; cdr3_nt: TGTGCCAGCAGCGTAACGGCGGGAGGGCACTACGAGCAGTACTTC
j_call: TRBJ1-1; d_call: TRBD1; v_call: TRBV6-5; clone_size: .; cdr3_aa: CASSYATGGTEAFF; cdr3_nt: TGTGCCAGCAGTTACGCGACAGGGGGCACTGAAGCTTTCTTT
j_call: TRBJ1-1; d_call: .; v_call: TRBV18; clone_size: .; cdr3_aa: CASSPPAGAYTEAFF; cdr3_nt: TGTGCCAGCTCACCACCGGCAGGGGCGTACACTGAAGCTTTCTTT
j_call: TRBJ1-5; d_call: TRBD1; v_call: TRBV28; clone_size: .; cdr3_aa: CASSLSLGGQGIHSNQPQHF; cdr3_nt: TGTGCCAGCAGTCTAAGCCTTGGGGGACAGGGAATCCATAGCAATCAGCCCCAGCATTTT
j_call: TRBJ1-5; d_call: TRBD1; v_call: TRBV6-1; clone_size: few; cdr3_aa: CASSATDRGLVQPQHF; cdr3_nt: TGTGCCAGCAGTGCGACCGACAGGGGATTGGTTCAGCCCCAGCATTTT
j_call: TRBJ2-3; d_call: .; v_call: TRBV7-3; clone_size: .; cdr3_aa: CASSLMRARPDTQYF; cdr3_nt: TGTGCCAGCAGCTTAATGAGGGCCAGGCCAGATACGCAGTATTTT
j_call: TRBJ2-7; d_call: TRBD2; v_call: TRBV28; clone_size: .; cdr3_aa: CASRPGLAVLSSYEQYF; cdr3_nt: TGTGCCAGCAGACCTGGACTAGCGGTCTTAAGCTCCTACGAGCAGTACTTC
j_call: TRBJ1-3; d_call: TRBD1; v_call: TRBV18; clone_size: .; cdr3_aa: CASSPGTGGTSGNTIYF; cdr3_nt: TGTGCCAGCTCACCAGGGACAGGCGGCACTTCTGGAAACACCATATATTTT
j_call: TRBJ1-2; d_call: TRBD1; v_call: TRBV5-1; clone_size: few; cdr3_aa: CASSLSGTGSLVRYGYTF; cdr3_nt: TGCGCCAGCAGCTTGTCCGGGACAGGGTCATTAGTTCGCTATGGCTACACCTTC
j_call: TRBJ1-1; d_call: TRBD1; v_call: TRBV11-2; clone_size: .; cdr3_aa: CASSPGQEYTTVKGAFF; cdr3_nt: TGTGCCAGCAGCCCGGGACAGGAATACACCACCGTAAAGGGAGCTTTCTTT
j_call: TRBJ2-7; d_call: TRBD1; v_call: TRBV5-1; clone_size: .; cdr3_aa: CASSSQGAIYEQYF; cdr3_nt: TGCGCCAGCAGCAGTCAGGGGGCGATCTACGAGCAGTACTTC
j_call: TRBJ1-1; d_call: .; v_call: TRBV6-5; clone_size: .; cdr3_aa: CASSSTHRTANTEAFF; cdr3_nt: TGTGCCAGCAGTTCCACCCATCGGACAGCGAACACTGAAGCTTTCTTT
j_call: TRBJ2-2; d_call: TRBD1; v_call: TRBV5-1; clone_size: .; cdr3_aa: CASWGQGNTGELFF; cdr3_nt: TGCGCCAGCTGGGGACAGGGAAATACCGGGGAGCTGTTTTTT
j_call: TRBJ2-3; d_call: TRBD2; v_call: TRBV4-3; clone_size: .; cdr3_aa: CASSRESPTSGRAAGTDTQYF; cdr3_nt: TGCGCCAGCAGCCGAGAAAGCCCAACTAGCGGGAGGGCCGCCGGTACAGATACGCAGTATTTT
j_call: TRBJ2-3; d_call: .; v_call: TRBV27; clone_size: .; cdr3_aa: CASSLGAETDTQYF; cdr3_nt: TGTGCCAGCTCCCTAGGGGCAGAAACAGATACGCAGTATTTT
j_call: TRBJ1-5; d_call: TRBD1; v_call: TRBV2; clone_size: .; cdr3_aa: CASSRQGYSNQPQHF; cdr3_nt: TGTGCCAGCAGTAGACAGGGCTATAGCAATCAGCCCCAGCATTTT
j_call: TRBJ2-7; d_call: TRBD2; v_call: TRBV19; clone_size: .; cdr3_aa: CASSIGPSGAYEQYF; cdr3_nt: TGTGCCAGTAGTATAGGGCCTAGCGGGGCCTACGAGCAGTACTTC
j_call: TRBJ2-5; d_call: TRBD2; v_call: TRBV19; clone_size: .; cdr3_aa: CASSRGGRGQETQYF; cdr3_nt: TGTGCCAGTAGTCGAGGCGGGAGAGGACAAGAGACCCAGTACTTC
j_call: TRBJ2-7; d_call: TRBD1; v_call: TRBV28; clone_size: .; cdr3_aa: CASSFPRTGHSSYEQYF; cdr3_nt: TGTGCCAGCAGTTTCCCCCGGACAGGGCACAGCTCCTACGAGCAGTACTTC
j_call: TRBJ1-4; d_call: TRBD1; v_call: TRBV4-2; clone_size: .; cdr3_aa: CASSQGQGAPRSNEKLFF; cdr3_nt: TGTGCCAGCAGCCAAGGACAGGGGGCTCCTAGGTCCAATGAAAAACTGTTTTTT
j_call: TRBJ2-5; d_call: TRBD2; v_call: TRBV7-8; clone_size: .; cdr3_aa: CASSSRVGGETQYF; cdr3_nt: TGTGCCAGCAGCTCCCGGGTCGGGGGGGAGACCCAGTACTTC